Each of the 9 T cell receptor beta chains below was sequenced from the same sample in a study of blood T cells in healthy people across ages. A sample-barcoded 5' primer and a J-beta primer mix were used in a second PCR of roughly 7 to 12 cycles. In TCRdb, the 5' RACE reads were re-called with MiXCR into one record per CDR3 protein. The sample has 1.4 million or so distinct CDR3 sequences, 35% to 45% seen once; the top ten hold approximately 4.1%. Sequencing used blood. These receptors all stem from a young woman in good health.

This clonotype appeared a few times. V is TRBV20-1 and J is TRBJ1-2, with D possibly being TRBD1 (6 bases). Germline V gene lookup returns CDR1 DFQATT and CDR2 SNEGSKA (reference sequence). The CDR3 spans 15 residues. The V end was cut by 0 bases, the J end by 5 bases, with 16 bases between. The CDR3 bases are TGCAGTGCTAGAGAGGGCGGGGGCGGGTATTATGGCTACACCTTC. Its translation: CSAREGGGGYYGYTF.

J is TRBJ2-7 and V is TRBV6-6; D remains ambiguous. The CDR3 has 13 residues. Trimming stripped 11 bases from V and 2 bases from J, with 16 bases between. Germline lookup yields CDR1 MNHNY and CDR2 SVGAGI (reference sequence). The DNA of the CDR3 is TGTGCCTCCGAGAATCGGCAGCCCTACGAGCAGTACTTC. Protein: CASENRQPYEQYF.

The chain uses TRBV7-2 and TRBJ2-1, with 14 positions matching TRBD2. The CDR3 has 19 residues. J was trimmed by 4 bases and V by 6 bases; bases with no gene match: 14. Germline V CDR1 and CDR2: SGHTA, FQGNSA. CDR3 DNA sequence: TGTGCCAGCAGTCGTTTAGGGACTAGCGGGAGTGGGGAGTACAATGAGCAGTTCTTC. Amino acid sequence: CASSRLGTSGSGEYNEQFF.

The CDR3 bases are TGTGCCATCAGTGAGGCGACCCGGGGCTATGGCTACACCTTC. Translated: CAISEATRGYGYTF. This chain joins TRBV10-3 and TRBJ1-2; no reliable D call. Trimming took 2 bases from V and 4 from J, leaving 11 bases between them. CDR3 length: 14 residues. Germline lookup yields CDR1 ENHRY and CDR2 SYGVKD.

This clonotype was counted many times. This may stem from a read error, because a much larger clone lies one nucleotide away. This chain links TRBV10-3 with TRBJ2-5; D unresolved. The CDR3 is made up of 14 amino acids. The V gene's germline CDR1 is ENHRY and CDR2 SYGVKD. The V end lost 2 bases, the J end lost 5 bases, and 12 bases lay between the germline ends. As DNA, the CDR3 is TGTGCCATCAGTGAGGCGTTAGGTCGGGAGACCCAGTACTTC. Translation: CAISEALGRETQYF.

In this sample, this clonotype turned up a few times. The chain uses TRBV12-3 or TRBV12-4 and TRBJ2-7; 12 nucleotides match TRBD2. V lost 6 bases and J lost 1; bases outside the gene matches: 4. CDR3 length: 15 residues. The CDR3 loop reads CASRRTSGTSYEQYF. The CDR3 DNA is TGTGCCAGCAGACGGACTAGCGGGACTTCCTACGAGCAGTACTTC.

The chain is built from TRBV3-1 and TRBJ2-3, with D uncertain. This CDR3 comprises 12 residues. Germline values: CDR1 LGHDT, CDR2 YNNKEL (reference sequence). V lost 1 base, J lost 8 bases, and 7 bases lay in between. CDR3 bases: TGTGCCAGCAGCCAAGGACACGGTACGCAGTATTTT. Translation: CASSQGHGTQYF.

The V gene is TRBV27, the J gene TRBJ1-1; 11 bases align to TRBD1. J lost 6 bases, V lost 5 bases, and 8 bases had no gene match. The CDR3 length is 15 residues. CDR1 is MNHEY, CDR2 SMNVEV, per germline (reference sequence). The DNA for the CDR3 is TGTGCCAGCAGTCCCCGGACAGGGGGCTTCGCTGAAGCTTTCTTT. Translated: CASSPRTGGFAEAFF.

V is TRBV28 and J is TRBJ2-5; 7 bases line up with TRBD2. Looked up from germline, CDR1 is MDHEN and CDR2 is SYDVKM. The length of the CDR3 is 12 residues. V lost 7 bases and J lost 9; bases outside the gene matches: 8. Here the CDR3 DNA reads TGTGCCAGCAATTCTGGGAGGGCGGCCCAGTACTTC. Translating gives CASNSGRAAQYF.